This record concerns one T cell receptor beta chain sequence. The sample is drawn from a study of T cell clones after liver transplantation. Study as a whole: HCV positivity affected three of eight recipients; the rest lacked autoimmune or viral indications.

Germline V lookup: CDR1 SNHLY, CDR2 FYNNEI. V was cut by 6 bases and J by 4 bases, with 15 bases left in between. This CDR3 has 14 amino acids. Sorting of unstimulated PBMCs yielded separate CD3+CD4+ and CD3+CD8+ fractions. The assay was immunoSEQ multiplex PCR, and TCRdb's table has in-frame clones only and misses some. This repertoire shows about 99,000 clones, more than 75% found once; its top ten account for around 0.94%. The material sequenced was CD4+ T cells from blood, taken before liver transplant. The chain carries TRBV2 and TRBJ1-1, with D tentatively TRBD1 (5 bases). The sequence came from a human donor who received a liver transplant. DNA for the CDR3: TGTGCCAGCAGGAGAAGGCAGGGAGGCACTGAAGCTTTCTTT. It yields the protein CASRRRQGGTEAFF.